The 13 T cell receptor beta chains below come from one sample, sequenced in a study of radiation and T cells in renal cell carcinoma. Generated by immunoSEQ multiplex PCR, the TCRdb table keeps only in-frame clones and is missing some. The sample records more than 120,000 clones, 86% being singletons. Time point given: blood 4 weeks post-SBRT, at nephrectomy. Treatment here: 15 Gy SBRT to primary tumor, nephrectomy 4 weeks later. The input for sequencing was blood, taken from a patient whose treatment included radiotherapy and nephrectomy. The receptor source for this set is a woman in her 50s with renal cell carcinoma.

This chain connects TRBV25-1 to TRBJ1-5; a possible D gene is TRBD1 (6 bases). The V gene lost 3 bases and the J gene lost 6 bases, with 12 bases spanning the gap. This CDR3 is 14 amino acids long. Germline-derived CDR1 and CDR2 are MGHDK and SYGVNS. The CDR3 region is CASSESGVAQPQHF. The CDR3 DNA is TGTGCCAGCAGTGAGTCAGGGGTGGCTCAGCCCCAGCATTTT.

The chain employs TRBV18 and TRBJ1-5, with 8 nucleotides matching TRBD1. Losses at the gene ends were 3 bases for V and 0 bases for J; bases not matched to a gene: 1. The length of the CDR3 is 15 residues. Germline V gene sequence: CDR1 KGHSH, CDR2 LQKENI. For the CDR3, the DNA is TGTGCCAGCTCACCGGGACAGGCTAGCAATCAGCCCCAGCATTTT. This encodes CASSPGQASNQPQHF. Drawing the rest from reference TRBV18 and TRBJ1-5, the complete variable domain is NAGVMQNPRHLVRRRGQEARLRCSPMKGHSHVYWYRQLPEEGLKFMVYLQKENIIDESGMPKERFSAEFPKEGPSILRIQQVVRGDSAAYFCASSPGQASNQPQHFGDGTRLSIL.

This chain joins TRBV7-9 and TRBJ2-2; 10 bases are shared with TRBD1. The CDR3 spans 16 residues. V shed 7 bases, J shed 1 base, and the junction held 6 bases outside the gene matches. The germline V gene encodes CDR1 SEHNR and CDR2 FQNEAQ (reference sequence). CDR3 bases: TGTGCCAGCAAAAGGGGGACAGGGGTGAACACCGGGGAGCTGTTTTTT. Translating it yields CASKRGTGVNTGELFF. Combining the CDR3 with reference TRBV7-9 and TRBJ2-2 gives the whole variable domain DTGVSQNPRHKITKRGQNVTFRCDPISEHNRLYWYRQTLGQGPEFLTYFQNEAQLEKSRLLSDRFSAERPKGSFSTLEIQRTEQGDSAMYLCASKRGTGVNTGELFFGEGSRLTVL.

The rearrangement joins TRBV28 to TRBJ1-5, with TRBD1 matching over 7 bases. CDR1 is MDHEN and CDR2 is SYDVKM in the germline V gene. The trim removed 7 bases at V and 7 bases at J, leaving 13 bases unmatched. The CDR3 spans 15 residues. The CDR3 region has the DNA TGTGCCAGCACCCTCCGGGGGGCAGGGGGACAGCCCCAGCATTTT. Residues: CASTLRGAGGQPQHF. Supplemented by reference TRBV28 and TRBJ1-5, the full variable domain reads DVKVTQSSRYLVKRTGEKVFLECVQDMDHENMFWYRQDPGLGLRLIYFSYDVKMKEKGDIPEGYSVSREKKERFSLILESASTNQTSMYLCASTLRGAGGQPQHFGDGTRLSIL.

Notes on this clone: The sample has other DNA sequences that encode this CDR3 too. The chain combines TRBV29-1 with TRBJ2-7; tentative D call: TRBD2 (6 bases). The CDR3 runs to 12 residues. CDR1 is SQVTM, CDR2 ANQGSEA, per germline. V dropped 4 bases and J dropped 2 bases, with 9 bases sitting between them. CDR3 bases: TGCAGCGTTGGGGGAGGAACCTACGAGCAGTACTTC. Protein: CSVGGGTYEQYF.

The V gene is TRBV18, the J gene TRBJ1-1; the D is unclear. V was trimmed by 6 bases and J by 1 base, leaving 6 bases between them. Germline assignment: CDR1 KGHSH and CDR2 LQKENI. The CDR3 runs 12 residues. The CDR3 protein is CASSEQNTEAFF. CDR3 bases: TGTGCCAGCTCTGAACAGAACACTGAAGCTTTCTTT. Combining the CDR3 with reference TRBV18 and TRBJ1-1 gives the whole variable domain NAGVMQNPRHLVRRRGQEARLRCSPMKGHSHVYWYRQLPEEGLKFMVYLQKENIIDESGMPKERFSAEFPKEGPSILRIQQVVRGDSAAYFCASSEQNTEAFFGQGTRLTVV.

As to this clone: Compared with germline, one end of the junction differs, possibly owing to a read error. The gene calls are TRBV28 and TRBJ2-1, with 12 positions matching TRBD2. The V gene's germline CDR1 is MDHEN and CDR2 SYDVKM. The CDR3 runs 13 residues. The CDR3 reads CASSGFGLAGMIF. DNA for the CDR3: TGTGCCAGCAGTGGGTTCGGACTAGCGGGAATGATCTTC.

The chain links TRBV28 to TRBJ1-4; possibly TRBD1 for D (5 bases). V was shortened by 6 bases and J by 7 bases, with 15 bases between the two germline ends. CDR1 and CDR2 from the germline V gene are MDHEN and SYDVKM. This CDR3 is 14 amino acids long. CDR3 region: CASRLGAGREKLFF. CDR3 nucleotide sequence: TGTGCCAGCAGGCTGGGTGCAGGGCGTGAAAAACTGTTTTTT. The whole variable domain, remainder taken from reference TRBV28 and TRBJ1-4, is DVKVTQSSRYLVKRTGEKVFLECVQDMDHENMFWYRQDPGLGLRLIYFSYDVKMKEKGDIPEGYSVSREKKERFSLILESASTNQTSMYLCASRLGAGREKLFFGSGTQLSVL.

J is TRBJ2-3 and V is TRBV19, with D maybe TRBD2 (5 bases). CDR1 is LNHDA and CDR2 is SQIVND in the germline V gene (reference sequence). V was trimmed by 5 bases and J by 6 bases, leaving 18 bases between them. The CDR3 loop spans 15 amino acids. Here the CDR3 reads CASSLKGLLLDTQYF. In DNA, the CDR3 is TGTGCCAGTAGTTTAAAAGGACTCCTCTTGGATACGCAGTATTTT.

J is TRBJ1-5 and V is TRBV6-4, with D possibly TRBD1 on 6 matching bases. The CDR3 has 14 amino acids. V shed 4 bases and J shed 2 bases, with 9 bases lying between them. Germline V CDR1 and CDR2: MRHNA, SNTAGT. DNA for the CDR3: TGTGCCAGCAGTGCCGAGGGGGGCAATCAGCCCCAGCATTTT. Its protein product is CASSAEGGNQPQHF.

This clone was observed once. The chain couples TRBV7-2 to TRBJ1-2; no clear D gene. The germline CDR1 and CDR2 sequences are SGHTA and FQGNSA. V lost 4 bases to trimming and J lost 6 bases, with 12 bases between them. The length of the CDR3 is 13 residues. The CDR3 DNA reads TGTGCCAGCAGCTACTCGACCGAGAATGGCTACACCTTC. Translated, it gives CASSYSTENGYTF.

The chain employs TRBV9 and TRBJ2-7, with D perhaps matching TRBD1 or TRBD2 (6 bases each). CDR3 length: 16 residues. Germline V gene lookup returns CDR1 SGDLS and CDR2 YYNGEE. With 3 bases removed from V and 6 bases from J, the gap between germline ends came to 22 bases. CDR3 residues: CASSAGAGQGQVEQYF. The CDR3 DNA follows: TGTGCCAGCAGCGCGGGGGCGGGGCAGGGGCAAGTCGAGCAGTACTTC. Together with reference TRBV9 and TRBJ2-7, the CDR3 gives the full variable domain: DSGVTQTPKHLITATGQRVTLRCSPRSGDLSVYWYQQSLDQGLQFLIQYYNGEERAKGNILERFSAQQFPDLHSELNLSSLELGDSALYFCASSAGAGQGQVEQYFGPGTRLTVT.

The J gene is TRBJ1-4, the V gene TRBV6-5; a possible D gene is TRBD1 (6 bases). The CDR3 loop spans 14 amino acids. The V end lost 6 bases, the J end lost 8 bases, and 16 bases lay between the germline ends. Germline CDR1 reads MNHEY; CDR2 reads SVGAGI. CDR3 protein: CASRKQGGGEKLFF. The CDR3 coding sequence is TGTGCCAGCAGGAAACAGGGCGGGGGGGAAAAACTGTTTTTT.